This paragraph reports one T cell receptor (beta chain). Its antigen is undetermined. These data come from a study of cytomegalovirus exposure and HLA in healthy donors. Primers: 60 Vbeta forward and 13 Jbeta reverse. The repertoire was sequenced with immunoSEQ multiplex PCR; TCRdb's copy has only in-frame clones and lacks some. The sample has 130,000 or so clones, 80% seen once; the top ten hold 5.3%. Study-level findings and limits: A later analysis found most CMV-associated TCR beta chains apparently HLA-restricted.

The study sampled nominally healthy donors, though unrecorded immune exposures were likely. Trimming pared 2 bases from V and 4 bases from J, leaving 11 bases between. Germline V gives CDR1 GTSNPN, CDR2 SVGIG (reference sequence). The CDR3 contains 13 residues. This receptor was identified in a man under 40 in good health and CMV-seronegative. V and J are TRBV30 and TRBJ1-1; possibly TRBD1 for D (5 bases). Sequencing was performed on PBMCs. The DNA for the CDR3 is TGTGCCTGGAGTCCGGGGGGGAGCACTGAAGCTTTCTTT. It encodes CAWSPGGSTEAFF.